A single sample is the source of the 9 T cell receptor beta chains below, sequenced in a study of cytomegalovirus exposure and HLA in healthy donors. The primer mix had 60 Vbeta and 13 Jbeta primers. The method was immunoSEQ multiplex PCR; TCRdb's version includes in-frame clones alone and lacks a portion of them. The sample records some 110,000 clones, around 80% being singletons. The sample comprised PBMCs. Receptors were obtained from a man younger than 40 in good health and CMV-seropositive.

A few counts support this clone. Here the CDR3 DNA reads TGTGCCAGCAGCTTAGCGCTCGGTGGTGACGAGCAGTACTTC. Translated, it gives CASSLALGGDEQYF. V gene TRBV5-4 combines with J gene TRBJ2-7; D unresolved. The CDR3 runs to 14 residues. V lost 2 bases to trimming and J lost 5 bases, with 14 bases between them. CDR1 and CDR2 from the germline V gene are SGHNT and YYREEE (reference sequence).

The gene calls are TRBV11-2 and TRBJ2-2; TRBD2 aligns across 11 bases. CDR1 is SGHAT and CDR2 is FQNNGV in the germline V gene. The trim removed 0 bases at V and 6 bases at J, leaving 3 bases unmatched. This CDR3 has 16 residues. The CDR3 loop reads CASSLDLAGGPGELFF. For the CDR3, the DNA is TGTGCCAGCAGCTTAGATTTAGCGGGGGGGCCCGGGGAGCTGTTTTTT.

This clone was seen just once. V and J are TRBV4-1 and TRBJ1-6, with TRBD1 matching over 8 bases. Germline V gives CDR1 MGHRA, CDR2 YSYEKL. V dropped 6 bases and J dropped 7; count of bases not matched to a gene: 8. CDR3 length equals 15 residues. The CDR3 DNA is TGCGCCAGCAGTCTTATCGGACAGGGAAATTCACCCCTCCACTTT. Translated: CASSLIGQGNSPLHF.

This clone was seen only once. The CDR3 spells CASSLQSSGGTYEQYF. DNA of the CDR3: TGCGCCAGCAGCTTGCAGTCTAGCGGGGGGACCTACGAGCAGTACTTC. The chain has TRBV5-1 and TRBJ2-7; TRBD2 agrees at 11 bases. The CDR3 is 16 amino acids. The germline gives CDR1 SGHRS, CDR2 YFSETQ. After removal of 1 base from V and 2 bases from J, the junction contained 5 bases not matched to a gene.

The V and J genes are TRBV7-8 and TRBJ2-5; D possibly corresponds to TRBD1 (7 bases). CDR3 size: 15 residues. V lost 1 base, J lost 2 bases, and 11 bases lay in between. Germline CDR1 and CDR2: SGHVS and FQNEAQ. The DNA for the CDR3 is TGTGCCAGCAGCTTAGGCGGGGACAGTCAAGAGACCCAGTACTTC. Its protein product is CASSLGGDSQETQYF.

The chain employs TRBV15 and TRBJ2-1; 11 bases line up with TRBD1. This CDR3 contains 16 residues. Unmatched junction bases numbered 7, after V lost 2 bases and J lost 7 bases. Germline V gene lookup returns CDR1 LNHNV and CDR2 YYDKDF (reference sequence). The CDR3 region has the DNA TGTGCCACCAGCAGATCCCCCGGGACAGGGGGAAATGAGCAGTTCTTC. Its protein is CATSRSPGTGGNEQFF.

This clone was counted once. The rearrangement links TRBV7-2 to TRBJ2-3, with 8 nucleotides matching TRBD2. Looked up from germline, CDR1 is SGHTA and CDR2 is FQGNSA. The ends lost 3 bases at V and 4 bases at J; junction bases unmatched: 6. The CDR3 sequence is 15 residues long. CDR3 amino acids: CASSFAGGAADTQYF. The CDR3 DNA sequence: TGTGCCAGCAGCTTTGCCGGGGGGGCCGCAGATACGCAGTATTTT.

This sequence joins TRBV19 and TRBJ2-1; D perhaps matches TRBD2 (5 bases). The CDR3 runs 15 residues. Trimming pared 3 bases from V and 1 base from J, leaving 10 bases between. Germline assignment: CDR1 LNHDA and CDR2 SQIVND (reference sequence). CDR3 sequence reads: CASSIEGTSYNEQFF. The CDR3 DNA reads as TGTGCCAGTAGTATTGAGGGCACATCCTACAATGAGCAGTTCTTC.

This clone was counted only a few times. The V gene is TRBV5-1, the J gene TRBJ1-2; 8 nucleotides line up with TRBD1. Losses at the gene ends were 5 bases for V and 3 bases for J; bases not matched to a gene: 6. Germline values: CDR1 SGHRS, CDR2 YFSETQ. CDR3 length equals 14 residues. The CDR3 DNA is TGCGCCAGCAGTTTGACAGGGGCCGACTATGGCTACACCTTC. Its translation is CASSLTGADYGYTF.